The 19 T cell receptor beta chains listed next were all sequenced from one sample in a study of blood T cell repertoires in COVID-19. Data came from immunoSEQ multiplex PCR; TCRdb stores just in-frame clones and leaves some out. The sample lists around 81,000 clones, 83% occurring once. The sequenced material came from peripheral blood. All receptors come from a man aged 80 or over with acute or convalescent COVID-19.

The gene calls are TRBV11-2 and TRBJ1-2; TRBD1 aligns across 9 bases. This CDR3 is built from 18 residues. In germline, CDR1 is SGHAT, CDR2 FQNNGV. V was clipped by 5 bases and J by 2 bases; unmatched bases: 15. The CDR3 coding sequence is TGTGCCAGCAGCAAAGACCGGGACAGGGCCCATTTAAACTATGGCTACACCTTC. Protein product: CASSKDRDRAHLNYGYTF.

Only one count was recorded for this clone. The chain employs TRBV6-5 and TRBJ1-6; 7 positions agree with TRBD1. The CDR3 has 14 residues. From germline, CDR1 is MNHEY and CDR2 SVGAGI. V was pared by 6 bases and J by 7 bases, with 6 bases of the junction left unmatched. The CDR3 loop is CASSGDSVNSPLHF. Written as DNA, the CDR3 is TGTGCCAGCAGCGGGGACAGTGTGAATTCACCCCTCCACTTT.

The chain employs TRBV5-1 and TRBJ2-2; 8 bases are a match to TRBD1. V dropped 7 bases and J dropped 1; count of bases not matched to a gene: 6. This CDR3 region has 15 residues. Germline V lookup: CDR1 SGHRS, CDR2 YFSETQ. The CDR3, as DNA: TGCGCCAGCGGCCCCGGACAGGGGAACACCGGGGAGCTGTTTTTT. This translates into CASGPGQGNTGELFF.

This chain uses TRBV11-3 with TRBJ2-3; D is ambiguous. This CDR3 is built from 12 residues. V was clipped by 0 bases and J by 5 bases, with 3 bases between them. Per the germline V gene, CDR1 is SGHNT and CDR2 is YENEEA. CDR3 nucleotides: TGTGCCAGCAGCTTAGAGAGAGATACGCAGTATTTT. Its translation is CASSLERDTQYF. Combining the CDR3 with reference TRBV11-3 and TRBJ2-3 gives the whole variable domain EAGVVQSPRYKIIEKKQPVAFWCNPISGHNTLYWYLQNLGQGPELLIRYENEEAVDDSQLPKDRFSAERLKGVDSTLKIQPAELGDSAVYLCASSLERDTQYFGPGTRLTVL.

The rearrangement joins TRBV9 to TRBJ2-3; weak D call: TRBD2 (6 bases). V lost 4 bases and J lost 0, with 15 bases in between. CDR1 and CDR2 (germline): SGDLS, YYNGEE. The CDR3 runs 16 residues. CDR3 bases: TGTGCCAGCAGCTTACAGACTAGGGTTAGCACAGATACGCAGTATTTT. This sequence encodes CASSLQTRVSTDTQYF.

This chain links TRBV28 with TRBJ1-3, with D unresolved. The germline gives CDR1 MDHEN, CDR2 SYDVKM. The CDR3 is 11 residues long. The CDR3 loop is CGGLKGNTIYF. In DNA form, the CDR3 reads TGTGGAGGCCTTAAAGGAAACACCATATATTTT. Drawing the rest from reference TRBV28 and TRBJ1-3, the complete variable domain is DVKVTQSSRYLVKRTGEKVFLECVQDMDHENMFWYRQDPGLGLRLIYFSYDVKMKEKGDIPEGYSVSREKKERFSLILESASTNQTSMYLCGGLKGNTIYFGEGSWLTVV.

The V gene is TRBV9, the J gene TRBJ2-3, with 7 bases that match TRBD2. This CDR3 region has 16 residues. The V gene end was trimmed by 7 bases and the J gene end by 1 base; junction bases not matched to a gene: 12. Germline CDR1 SGDLS, CDR2 YYNGEE. The CDR3 loop reads CASSNHGAGGTDTQYF. CDR3 nucleotides: TGTGCCAGCTCTAATCACGGGGCGGGGGGCACAGATACGCAGTATTTT.

This clone was counted at least ten times. The chain joins TRBV5-1 to TRBJ2-7; 8 bases are a match to TRBD1. Germline CDR1 SGHRS, CDR2 YFSETQ. The CDR3 extends over 14 amino acids. V shed 2 bases, J shed 7 bases, and the junction held 8 bases outside the gene matches. In nucleotides, the CDR3 is TGCGCCAGCAGCTTCAGGACAGGGCTGGATGAGCAGTACTTC. The encoded protein is CASSFRTGLDEQYF.

The chain combines TRBV19 with TRBJ1-2, with 8 nucleotides matching TRBD1. CDR1 is LNHDA, CDR2 SQIVND, per germline (reference sequence). Trimming removed 10 bases from V and 6 bases from J; junction bases left unmatched: 7. The CDR3 has 12 residues. This CDR3 is CATSTGGDGYTF. CDR3 nucleotide sequence: TGTGCCACCTCTACAGGGGGGGATGGCTACACCTTC. The full variable domain, completed using reference TRBV19 and TRBJ1-2, is DGGITQSPKYLFRKEGQNVTLSCEQNLNHDAMYWYRQDPGQGLRLIYYSQIVNDFQKGDIAEGYSVSREKKESFPLTVTSAQKNPTAFYLCATSTGGDGYTFGSGTRLTVV.

This clone was picked up one time. The chain links TRBV6-5 to TRBJ1-3; 8 bases fit TRBD1. V gave up 5 bases and J gave up 2 bases; unmatched junction bases: 2. Germline CDR1 MNHEY, CDR2 SVGAGI. The CDR3 spans 14 residues. In DNA form, the CDR3 reads TGTGCCAGCAGTCAGGGGGCGGCTGGAAACACCATATATTTT. Its translation: CASSQGAAGNTIYF.

The table lists this clone with a count of one. The gene calls are TRBV10-3 and TRBJ2-1; 15 bases agree with TRBD2. The CDR3 has 17 residues. CDR1 is ENHRY and CDR2 is SYGVKD in the germline V gene. Trimming cost V 1 base and J 7 bases; bases outside gene matches: 5. The CDR3 bases are TGTGCCATCAGTGAGTTTTCGGGACTAGCGGGAGGAAATGAGCAGTTCTTC. It yields the protein CAISEFSGLAGGNEQFF.

J is TRBJ1-5 and V is TRBV5-6; D unresolved. The CDR3 totals 14 residues. The V end was cut by 1 base, the J end by 0 bases, with 5 bases between. The germline V gene has CDR1 SGHDT and CDR2 YYEEEE. Here the CDR3 reads CASSLRLSNQPQHF. CDR3 DNA sequence: TGTGCCAGCAGCTTGCGTCTTAGCAATCAGCCCCAGCATTTT.

The V call is TRBV13, the J call TRBJ1-2; 9 nucleotides match TRBD1. The CDR3 covers 14 residues. Germline assignment: CDR1 PRHDT and CDR2 FYEKMQ (reference sequence). The V segment lost 3 bases and the J segment 6 bases; nucleotides outside the gene matches: 5. Here the CDR3 reads CASSLTGGNNGYTF. The CDR3 DNA is TGTGCCAGCAGCTTGACAGGGGGAAACAATGGCTACACCTTC. The full variable domain, in which reference TRBV13 and TRBJ1-2 provide the parts outside the CDR3, is AAGVIQSPRHLIKEKRETATLKCYPIPRHDTVYWYQQGPGQDPQFLISFYEKMQSDKGSIPDRFSAQQFSDYHSELNMSSLELGDSALYFCASSLTGGNNGYTFGSGTRLTVV.

This clone appeared once. The chain employs TRBV7-2 and TRBJ2-5; 10 nucleotides match TRBD2. The CDR3 sequence is 16 residues long. Trimming at V came to 5 bases and at J to 5 bases, leaving 11 bases not matched to a gene. Looked up from germline, CDR1 is SGHTA and CDR2 is FQGNSA. CDR3 residues: CASSPSVAGGGETQYF. CDR3 in DNA: TGTGCCAGCAGCCCCAGTGTAGCGGGAGGTGGGGAGACCCAGTACTTC.

The chain has TRBV10-2 and TRBJ1-5, with 10 bases identical to TRBD1. After removal of 5 bases from V and 2 bases from J, the junction contained 3 bases not matched to a gene. There are 15 residues in the CDR3. CDR1 WSHSY and CDR2 SAAADI come from the germline V gene. The CDR3 nucleotides read TGCGCCAGCAGTCCCGGGACAGGGGGCAATCAGCCCCAGCATTTT. It translates to CASSPGTGGNQPQHF.

The rearrangement joins TRBV6-5 to TRBJ2-3; possible D gene TRBD1, 5 bases. The CDR3 consists of 15 residues. V dropped 8 bases and J dropped 0 bases, with 15 bases sitting between them. CDR1 and CDR2 (germline): MNHEY, SVGAGI. The CDR3 sequence is CASLPRTSSTDTQYF. The DNA for the CDR3 is TGTGCCAGCCTTCCCCGGACATCCAGCACAGATACGCAGTATTTT.

This clone appeared a single time. The rearrangement uses TRBV29-1 and TRBJ1-3; D is perhaps TRBD1 (5 bases). Per the germline V gene, CDR1 is SQVTM and CDR2 is ANQGSEA. CDR3 length equals 13 residues. V gave up 5 bases and J gave up 0 bases, with 8 bases separating them. The CDR3 DNA reads as TGCAGCGTTAGCGACAGCTCTGGAAACACCATATATTTT. Translated, it gives CSVSDSSGNTIYF.

The genes are TRBV9 and TRBJ1-6; 9 nucleotides align to TRBD1. Looked up from germline, CDR1 is SGDLS and CDR2 is YYNGEE. The CDR3 consists of 15 residues. V trimming: 4 bases; J trimming: 10 bases; junction bases outside the gene matches: 9. The DNA of the CDR3 is TGTGCCAGCAGCATACGGGACAGGGAGGAATCACCCCTCCACTTT. This codes for CASSIRDREESPLHF.

V is TRBV7-9 and J is TRBJ2-5; 11 nucleotides line up with TRBD1. Germline V gene data show CDR1 as SEHNR and CDR2 as FQNEAQ (reference sequence). CDR3 length: 16 amino acids. V was pared by 0 bases and J by 4 bases, with 4 bases of the junction left unmatched. The CDR3: CASSLAGTGGRETQYF. CDR3 DNA sequence: TGTGCCAGCAGCTTAGCGGGGACAGGGGGTAGAGAGACCCAGTACTTC.